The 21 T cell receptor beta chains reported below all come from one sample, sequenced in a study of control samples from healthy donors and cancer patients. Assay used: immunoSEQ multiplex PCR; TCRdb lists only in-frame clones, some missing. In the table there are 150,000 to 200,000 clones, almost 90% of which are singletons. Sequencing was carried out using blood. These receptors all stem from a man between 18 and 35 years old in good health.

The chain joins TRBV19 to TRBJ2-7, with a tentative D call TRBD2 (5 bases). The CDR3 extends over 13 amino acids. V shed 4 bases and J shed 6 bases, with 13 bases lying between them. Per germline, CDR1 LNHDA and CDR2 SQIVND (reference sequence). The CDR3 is CASSSGREGEQYF. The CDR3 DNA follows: TGTGCCAGTAGTAGTGGGAGAGAGGGCGAGCAGTACTTC.

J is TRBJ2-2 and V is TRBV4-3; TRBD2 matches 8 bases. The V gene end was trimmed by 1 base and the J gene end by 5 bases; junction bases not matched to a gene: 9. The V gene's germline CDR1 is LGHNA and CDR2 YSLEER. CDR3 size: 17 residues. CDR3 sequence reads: CASSQAPGGGSTGELFF. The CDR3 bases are TGCGCCAGCAGCCAAGCCCCGGGAGGGGGGTCTACCGGGGAGCTGTTTTTT.

In nucleotides, the CDR3 is TGTGCCAGCAGCCCCCAGAAGGGGTGGGACACCGGGGAGCTGTTTTTT. It yields the protein CASSPQKGWDTGELFF. The chain couples TRBV7-9 to TRBJ2-2, with D maybe TRBD1 (5 bases). This CDR3 is built from 16 residues. CDR1 SEHNR and CDR2 FQNEAQ come from the germline V gene (reference sequence). Trimming cost V 5 bases and J 3 bases, with 16 bases left between them.

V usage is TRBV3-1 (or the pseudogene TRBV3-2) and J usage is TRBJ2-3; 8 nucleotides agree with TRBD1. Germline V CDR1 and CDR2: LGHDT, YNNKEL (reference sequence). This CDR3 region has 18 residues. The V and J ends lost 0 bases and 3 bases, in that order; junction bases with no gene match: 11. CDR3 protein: CASSQDGFRQGATDTQYF. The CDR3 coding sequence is TGTGCCAGCAGCCAAGATGGATTTCGGCAGGGGGCGACAGATACGCAGTATTTT.

The CDR3 nucleotides are TGTGCCAGCAGTACTCGACAGGGAAAGGGTTTCGGCACTGAAGCTTTCTTT. Translating gives CASSTRQGKGFGTEAFF. The chain has TRBV28 and TRBJ1-1; 7 nucleotides line up with TRBD1. V was clipped by 5 bases and J by 4 bases; unmatched bases: 16. The CDR3 spans 17 residues. Germline CDR1 is MDHEN and CDR2 is SYDVKM.

The CDR3: CSASKGPNEQFF. The CDR3 region has the DNA TGCAGTGCTAGTAAGGGTCCCAATGAGCAGTTCTTC. This chain uses TRBV20-1 with TRBJ2-1; D not resolved. This CDR3 region has 12 residues. Germline CDR1 reads DFQATT; CDR2 reads SNEGSKA (reference sequence). Trimming took 3 bases from V and 6 from J, leaving 9 bases between them.

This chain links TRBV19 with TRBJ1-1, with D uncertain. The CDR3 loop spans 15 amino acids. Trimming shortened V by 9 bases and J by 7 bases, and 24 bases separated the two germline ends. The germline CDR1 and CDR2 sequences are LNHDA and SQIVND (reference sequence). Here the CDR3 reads CASNWMRKGDNEAFF. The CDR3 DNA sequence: TGTGCCAGCAATTGGATGCGCAAGGGCGATAATGAAGCTTTCTTT.

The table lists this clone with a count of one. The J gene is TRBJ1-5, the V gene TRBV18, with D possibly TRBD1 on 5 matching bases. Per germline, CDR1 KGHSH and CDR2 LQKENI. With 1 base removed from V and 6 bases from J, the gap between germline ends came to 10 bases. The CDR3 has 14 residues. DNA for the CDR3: TGTGCCAGCTCACCACAGGGGAAAGGTCAGCCCCAGCATTTT. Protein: CASSPQGKGQPQHF.

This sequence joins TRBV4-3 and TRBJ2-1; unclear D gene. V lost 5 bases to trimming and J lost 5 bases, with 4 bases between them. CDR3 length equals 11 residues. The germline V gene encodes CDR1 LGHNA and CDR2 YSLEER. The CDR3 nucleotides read TGCGCCAGCAGCATAAACAATGAGCAGTTCTTC. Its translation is CASSINNEQFF.

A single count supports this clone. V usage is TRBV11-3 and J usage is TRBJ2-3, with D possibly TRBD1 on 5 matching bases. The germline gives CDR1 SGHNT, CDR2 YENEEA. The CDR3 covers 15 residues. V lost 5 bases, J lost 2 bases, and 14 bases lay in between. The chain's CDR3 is CASSLMTANTDTQYF. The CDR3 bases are TGTGCCAGCAGCCTCATGACAGCGAACACAGATACGCAGTATTTT. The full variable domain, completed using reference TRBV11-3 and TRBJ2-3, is EAGVVQSPRYKIIEKKQPVAFWCNPISGHNTLYWYLQNLGQGPELLIRYENEEAVDDSQLPKDRFSAERLKGVDSTLKIQPAELGDSAVYLCASSLMTANTDTQYFGPGTRLTVL.

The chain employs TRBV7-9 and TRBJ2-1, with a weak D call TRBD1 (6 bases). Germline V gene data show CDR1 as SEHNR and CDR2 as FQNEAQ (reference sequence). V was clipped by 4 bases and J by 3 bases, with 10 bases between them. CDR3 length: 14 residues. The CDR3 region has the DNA TGTGCCAGCAGCTCGGACAGATTCTACAATGAGCAGTTCTTC. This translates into CASSSDRFYNEQFF.

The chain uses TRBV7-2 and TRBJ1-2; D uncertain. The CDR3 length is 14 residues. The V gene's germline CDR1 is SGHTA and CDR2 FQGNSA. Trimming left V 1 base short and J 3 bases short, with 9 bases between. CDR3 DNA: TGTGCCAGCAGCTTAGGTGGAGGGTACTATGGCTACACCTTC. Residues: CASSLGGGYYGYTF.

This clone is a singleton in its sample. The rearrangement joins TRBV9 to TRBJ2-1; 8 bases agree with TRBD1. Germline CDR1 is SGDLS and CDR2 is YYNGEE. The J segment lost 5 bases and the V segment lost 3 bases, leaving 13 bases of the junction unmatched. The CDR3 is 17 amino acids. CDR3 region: CASSGIWGQAEDNEQFF. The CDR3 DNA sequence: TGTGCCAGCAGCGGAATTTGGGGACAGGCAGAAGACAATGAGCAGTTCTTC.

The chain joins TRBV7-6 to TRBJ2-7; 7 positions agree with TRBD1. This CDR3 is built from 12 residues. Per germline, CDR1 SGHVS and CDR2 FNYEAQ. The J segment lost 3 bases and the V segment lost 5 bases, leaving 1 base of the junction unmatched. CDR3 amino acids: CASSRTGYEQYF. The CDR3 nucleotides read TGTGCCAGCAGCCGGACAGGCTACGAGCAGTACTTC.

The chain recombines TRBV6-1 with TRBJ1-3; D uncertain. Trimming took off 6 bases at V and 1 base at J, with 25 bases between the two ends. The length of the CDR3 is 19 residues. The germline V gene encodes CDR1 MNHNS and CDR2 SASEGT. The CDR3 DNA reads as TGTGCCAGCAGGGAAAAAAGAAATCATCTTCCGGCATCTGGAAACACCATATATTTT. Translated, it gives CASREKRNHLPASGNTIYF.

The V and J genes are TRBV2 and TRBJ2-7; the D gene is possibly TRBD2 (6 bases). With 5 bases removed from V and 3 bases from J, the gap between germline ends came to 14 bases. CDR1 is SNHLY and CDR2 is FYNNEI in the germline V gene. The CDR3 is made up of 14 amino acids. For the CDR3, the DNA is TGTGCCAGCAGTACCCAGGCCGGGGGCTACGAGCAGTACTTC. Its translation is CASSTQAGGYEQYF.

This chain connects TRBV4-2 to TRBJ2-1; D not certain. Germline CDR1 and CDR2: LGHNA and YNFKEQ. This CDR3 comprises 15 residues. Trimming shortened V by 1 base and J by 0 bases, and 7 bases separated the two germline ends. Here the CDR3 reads CASSQGGSSYNEQFF. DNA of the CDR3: TGTGCCAGCAGCCAAGGGGGTAGCTCCTACAATGAGCAGTTCTTC.

CDR3 residues: CASSFYDRETQYF. The CDR3 DNA reads TGTGCCAGCAGTTTCTACGACCGGGAGACCCAGTACTTC. The rearrangement uses TRBV28 and TRBJ2-5; D unclear. Per germline, CDR1 MDHEN and CDR2 SYDVKM. The CDR3 totals 13 residues. Trimming stripped 3 bases from V and 5 bases from J, with 10 bases between.

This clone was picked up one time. The CDR3 sequence is CASSFGPTYEQYF. DNA for the CDR3: TGTGCCAGCAGTTTCGGACCTACCTACGAGCAGTACTTC. The chain recombines TRBV6-4 with TRBJ2-7; no clear D gene. CDR3 size: 13 residues. V was trimmed by 5 bases and J by 2 bases, leaving 10 bases between them. Germline loops: CDR1 MRHNA, CDR2 SNTAGT.

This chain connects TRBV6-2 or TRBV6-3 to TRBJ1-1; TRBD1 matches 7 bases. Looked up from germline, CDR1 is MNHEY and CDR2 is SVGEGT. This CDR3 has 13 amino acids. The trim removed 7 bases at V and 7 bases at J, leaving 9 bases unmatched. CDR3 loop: CASNPQRGHEAFF. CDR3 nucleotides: TGTGCCAGCAACCCCCAGAGGGGGCATGAAGCTTTCTTT.

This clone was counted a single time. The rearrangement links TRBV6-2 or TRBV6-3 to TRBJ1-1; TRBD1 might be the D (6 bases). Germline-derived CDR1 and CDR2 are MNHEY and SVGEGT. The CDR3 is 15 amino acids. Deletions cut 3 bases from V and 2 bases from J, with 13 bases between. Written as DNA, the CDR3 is TGTGCCAGCAGTTATCACAGGACAGCTAACACTGAAGCTTTCTTT. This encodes CASSYHRTANTEAFF.